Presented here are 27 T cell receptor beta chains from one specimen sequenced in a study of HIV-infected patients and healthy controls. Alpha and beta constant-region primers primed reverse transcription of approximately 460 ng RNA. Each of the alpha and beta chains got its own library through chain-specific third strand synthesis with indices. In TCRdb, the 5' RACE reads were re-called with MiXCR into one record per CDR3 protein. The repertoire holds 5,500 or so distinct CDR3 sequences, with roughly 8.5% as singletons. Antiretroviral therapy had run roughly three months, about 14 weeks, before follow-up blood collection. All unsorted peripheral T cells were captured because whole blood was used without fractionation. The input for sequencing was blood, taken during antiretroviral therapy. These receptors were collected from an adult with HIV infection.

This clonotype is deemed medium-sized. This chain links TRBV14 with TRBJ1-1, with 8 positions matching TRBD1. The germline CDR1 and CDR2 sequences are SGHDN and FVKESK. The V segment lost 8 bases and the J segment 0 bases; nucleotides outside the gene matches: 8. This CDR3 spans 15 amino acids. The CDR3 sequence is CASSPGGALNTEAFF. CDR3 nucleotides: TGTGCCAGCTCCCCAGGGGGCGCGTTGAACACTGAAGCTTTCTTT.

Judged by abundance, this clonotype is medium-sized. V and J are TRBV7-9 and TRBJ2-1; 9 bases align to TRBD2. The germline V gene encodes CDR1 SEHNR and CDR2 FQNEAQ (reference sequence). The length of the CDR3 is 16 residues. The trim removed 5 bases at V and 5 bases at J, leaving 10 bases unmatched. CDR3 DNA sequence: TGTGCCAGCAGCAACCCGCGGGTAGCGGGAGACAATGAGCAGTTCTTC. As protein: CASSNPRVAGDNEQFF.

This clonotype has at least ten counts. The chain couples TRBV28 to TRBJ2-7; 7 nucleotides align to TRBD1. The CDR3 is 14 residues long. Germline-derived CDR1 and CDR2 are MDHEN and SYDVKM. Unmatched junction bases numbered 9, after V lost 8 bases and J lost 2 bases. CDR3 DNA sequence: TGTGCCAGCCGGTGGGACAGTTTGGCCTACGAGCAGTACTTC. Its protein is CASRWDSLAYEQYF.

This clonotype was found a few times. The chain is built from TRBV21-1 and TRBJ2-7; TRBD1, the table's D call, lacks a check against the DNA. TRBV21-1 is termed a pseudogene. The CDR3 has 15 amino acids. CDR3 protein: CASSPPTGSSYEQYF. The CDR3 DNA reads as TGTGCCAGCAGCCCCCCGACTGGGAGCTCCTACGAGCAGTACTTC.

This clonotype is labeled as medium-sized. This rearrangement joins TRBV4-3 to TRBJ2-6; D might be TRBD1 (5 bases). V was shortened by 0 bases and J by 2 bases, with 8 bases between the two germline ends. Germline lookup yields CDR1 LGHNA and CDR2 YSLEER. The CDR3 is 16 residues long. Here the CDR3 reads CASSQDRRAGANVLTF. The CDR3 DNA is TGCGCCAGCAGCCAAGATCGCAGGGCTGGGGCCAACGTCCTGACTTTC.

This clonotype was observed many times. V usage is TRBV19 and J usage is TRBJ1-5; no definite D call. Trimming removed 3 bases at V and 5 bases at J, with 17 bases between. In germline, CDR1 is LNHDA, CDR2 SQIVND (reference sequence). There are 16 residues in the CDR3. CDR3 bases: TGTGCCAGTAGTATCTCAGCCAGAGATACGCATCAGCCCCAGCATTTT. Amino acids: CASSISARDTHQPQHF.

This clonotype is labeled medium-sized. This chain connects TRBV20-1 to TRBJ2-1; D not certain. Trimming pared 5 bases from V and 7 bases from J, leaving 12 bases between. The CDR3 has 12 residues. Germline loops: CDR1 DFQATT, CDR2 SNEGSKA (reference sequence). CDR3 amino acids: CSAVRVGNEQFF. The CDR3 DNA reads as TGCAGTGCTGTCCGGGTGGGTAATGAGCAGTTCTTC.

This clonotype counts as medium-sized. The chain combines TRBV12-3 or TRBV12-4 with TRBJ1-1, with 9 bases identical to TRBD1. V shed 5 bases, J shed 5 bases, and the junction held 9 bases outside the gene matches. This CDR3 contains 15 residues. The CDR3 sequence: CASSPRDRAGTEAFF. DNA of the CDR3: TGTGCCAGCAGTCCCAGGGACAGGGCGGGTACTGAAGCTTTCTTT.

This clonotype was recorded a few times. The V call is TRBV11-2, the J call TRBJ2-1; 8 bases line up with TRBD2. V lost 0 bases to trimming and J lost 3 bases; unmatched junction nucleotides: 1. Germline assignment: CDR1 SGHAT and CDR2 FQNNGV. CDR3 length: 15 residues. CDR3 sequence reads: CASSLEAGVYNEQFF. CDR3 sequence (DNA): TGTGCCAGCAGCTTAGAAGCGGGAGTCTACAATGAGCAGTTCTTC. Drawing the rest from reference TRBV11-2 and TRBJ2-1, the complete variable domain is EAGVAQSPRYKIIEKRQSVAFWCNPISGHATLYWYQQILGQGPKLLIQFQNNGVVDDSQLPKDRFSAERLKGVDSTLKIQPAKLEDSAVYLCASSLEAGVYNEQFFGPGTRLTVL.

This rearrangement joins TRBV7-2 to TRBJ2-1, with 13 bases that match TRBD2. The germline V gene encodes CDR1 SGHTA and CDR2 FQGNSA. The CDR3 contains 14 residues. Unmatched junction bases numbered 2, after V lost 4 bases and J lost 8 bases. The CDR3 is CASSSTSGRYEQFF. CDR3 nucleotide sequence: TGTGCCAGCAGCTCGACTAGCGGGAGGTATGAGCAGTTCTTC.

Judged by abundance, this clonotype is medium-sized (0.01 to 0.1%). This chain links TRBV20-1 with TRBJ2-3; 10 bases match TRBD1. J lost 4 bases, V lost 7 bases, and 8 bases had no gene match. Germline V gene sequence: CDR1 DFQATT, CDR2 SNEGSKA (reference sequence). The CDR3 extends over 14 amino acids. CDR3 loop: CSVPDRGIADTQYF. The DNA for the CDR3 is TGCAGTGTCCCGGACAGGGGGATCGCAGATACGCAGTATTTT.

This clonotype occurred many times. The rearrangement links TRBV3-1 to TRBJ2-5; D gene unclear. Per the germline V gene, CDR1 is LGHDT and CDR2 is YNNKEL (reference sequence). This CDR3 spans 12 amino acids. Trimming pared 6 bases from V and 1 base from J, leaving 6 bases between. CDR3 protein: CASRTAQETQYF. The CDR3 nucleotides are TGTGCCAGCAGAACGGCCCAAGAGACCCAGTACTTC.

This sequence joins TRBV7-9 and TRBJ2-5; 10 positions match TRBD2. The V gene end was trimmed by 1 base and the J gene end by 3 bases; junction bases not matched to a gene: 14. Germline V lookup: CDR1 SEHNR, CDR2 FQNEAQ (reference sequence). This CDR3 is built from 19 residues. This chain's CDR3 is CASSLVFRDFGLAEETQYF. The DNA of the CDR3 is TGTGCCAGCAGCTTAGTATTTCGTGATTTTGGACTAGCGGAAGAGACCCAGTACTTC.

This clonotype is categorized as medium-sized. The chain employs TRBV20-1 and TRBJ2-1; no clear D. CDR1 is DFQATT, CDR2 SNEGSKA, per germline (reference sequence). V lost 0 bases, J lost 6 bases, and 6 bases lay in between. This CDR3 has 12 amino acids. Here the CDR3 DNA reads TGCAGTGCTAGAGATCTGAGCAATGAGCAGTTCTTC. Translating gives CSARDLSNEQFF.

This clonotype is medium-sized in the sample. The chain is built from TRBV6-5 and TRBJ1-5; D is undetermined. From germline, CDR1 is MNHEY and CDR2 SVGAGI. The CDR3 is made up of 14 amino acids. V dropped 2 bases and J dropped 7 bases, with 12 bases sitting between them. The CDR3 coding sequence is TGTGCCAGCAGTTACGCGGGGTTGGGGCAGCCCCAGCATTTT. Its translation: CASSYAGLGQPQHF.

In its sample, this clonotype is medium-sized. This CDR3 is CAISEFMGEPQHF. CDR3 DNA sequence: TGTGCCATCAGTGAGTTTATGGGGGAGCCCCAGCATTTT. The J gene is TRBJ1-5, the V gene TRBV10-3, with D perhaps matching TRBD1 (5 bases). CDR3 size: 13 residues. Trimming removed 1 base from V and 8 bases from J, with 9 bases in between. In germline, CDR1 is ENHRY, CDR2 SYGVKD.

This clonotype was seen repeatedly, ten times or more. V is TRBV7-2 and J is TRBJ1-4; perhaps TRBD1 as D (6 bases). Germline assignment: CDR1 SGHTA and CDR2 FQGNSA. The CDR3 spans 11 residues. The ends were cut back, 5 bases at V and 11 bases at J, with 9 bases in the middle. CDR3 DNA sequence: TGTGCCAGCAGCCGAGACAGGAAACTGTTTTTT. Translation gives CASSRDRKLFF. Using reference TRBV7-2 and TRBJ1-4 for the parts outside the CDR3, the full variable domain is GAGVSQSPSNKVTEKGKDVELRCDPISGHTALYWYRQSLGQGLEFLIYFQGNSAPDKSGLPSDRFSAERTGGSVSTLTIQRTQQEDSAVYLCASSRDRKLFFGSGTQLSVL.

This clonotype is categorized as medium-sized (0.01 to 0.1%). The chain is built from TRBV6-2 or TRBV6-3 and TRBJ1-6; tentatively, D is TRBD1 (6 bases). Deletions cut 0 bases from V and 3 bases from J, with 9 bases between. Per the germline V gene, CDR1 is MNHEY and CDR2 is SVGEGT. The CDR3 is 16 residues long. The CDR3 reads CASSYSPDSYNSPLHF. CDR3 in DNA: TGTGCCAGCAGTTACTCGCCGGACAGCTATAATTCACCCCTCCACTTT.

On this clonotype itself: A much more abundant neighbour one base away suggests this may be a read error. CDR3 sequence: CASSMGGQRENQYF. In DNA form, the CDR3 reads TGTGCCAGTAGTATGGGGGGACAGCGAGAGAACCAGTACTTC. The chain uses TRBV19 and TRBJ2-5, with D tentatively TRBD1 (7 bases). The CDR3 covers 14 residues. CDR1 and CDR2 from the germline V gene are LNHDA and SQIVND (reference sequence). The variable domain in full, completed from reference TRBV19 and TRBJ2-5, reads DGGITQSPKYLFRKEGQNVTLSCEQNLNHDAMYWYRQDPGQGLRLIYYSQIVNDFQKGDIAEGYSVSREKKESFPLTVTSAQKNPTAFYLCASSMGGQRENQYFGPGTRLLVL.

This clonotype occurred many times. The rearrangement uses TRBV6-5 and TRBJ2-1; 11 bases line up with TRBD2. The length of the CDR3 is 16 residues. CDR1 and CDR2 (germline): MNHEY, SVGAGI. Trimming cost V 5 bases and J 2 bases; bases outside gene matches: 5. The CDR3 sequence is CASSRIAGGAYNEQFF. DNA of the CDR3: TGTGCCAGCAGTCGAATAGCGGGAGGGGCCTACAATGAGCAGTTCTTC.

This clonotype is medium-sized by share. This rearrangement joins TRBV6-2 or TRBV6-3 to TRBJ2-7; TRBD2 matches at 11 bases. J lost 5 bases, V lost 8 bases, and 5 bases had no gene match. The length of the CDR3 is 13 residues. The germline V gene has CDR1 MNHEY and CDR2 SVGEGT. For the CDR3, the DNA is TGTGCCAGCCGACTAGCGGGAAGCAACGAGCAGTACTTC. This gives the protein CASRLAGSNEQYF.

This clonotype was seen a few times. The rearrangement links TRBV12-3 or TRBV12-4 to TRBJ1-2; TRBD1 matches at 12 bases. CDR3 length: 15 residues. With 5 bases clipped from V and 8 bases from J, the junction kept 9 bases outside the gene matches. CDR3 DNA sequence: TGTGCCAGCAGTCCCGGGACAGGGGGCGCGGGAGGCTACACCTTC. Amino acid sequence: CASSPGTGGAGGYTF.

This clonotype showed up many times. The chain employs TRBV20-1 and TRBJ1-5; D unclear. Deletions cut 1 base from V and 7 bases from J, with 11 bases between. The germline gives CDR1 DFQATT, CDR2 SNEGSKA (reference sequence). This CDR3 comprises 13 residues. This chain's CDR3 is CSARVQTRQPQHF. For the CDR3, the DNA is TGCAGTGCTAGAGTACAGACTAGACAGCCCCAGCATTTT.

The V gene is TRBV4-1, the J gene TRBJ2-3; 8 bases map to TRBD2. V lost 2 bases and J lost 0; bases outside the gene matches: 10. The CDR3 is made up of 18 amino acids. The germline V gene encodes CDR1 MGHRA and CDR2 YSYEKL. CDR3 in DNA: TGCGCCAGCAGCCAACAGTCTCCGGGACTAGGTAGCACAGATACGCAGTATTTT. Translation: CASSQQSPGLGSTDTQYF.

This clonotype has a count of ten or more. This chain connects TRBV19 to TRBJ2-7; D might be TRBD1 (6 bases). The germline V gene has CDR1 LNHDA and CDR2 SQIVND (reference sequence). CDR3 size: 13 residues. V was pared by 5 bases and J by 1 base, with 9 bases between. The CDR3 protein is CASSGGHSYEQYF. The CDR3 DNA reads TGTGCCAGTAGTGGGGGACATTCCTACGAGCAGTACTTC.

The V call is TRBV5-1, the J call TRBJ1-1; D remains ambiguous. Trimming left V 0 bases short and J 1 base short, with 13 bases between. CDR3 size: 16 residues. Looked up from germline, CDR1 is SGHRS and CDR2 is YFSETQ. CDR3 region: CASSLAVGPPNTEAFF. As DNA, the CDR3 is TGCGCCAGCAGCTTGGCGGTCGGACCGCCGAACACTGAAGCTTTCTTT.

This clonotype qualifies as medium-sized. CDR3 sequence (DNA): TGTGCCAGCTCTACCGTTAGGGGGGGCCCCCAGTTGAGAGGGACTGAAGCTTTCTTT. Its protein product is CASSTVRGGPQLRGTEAFF. The V call is TRBV28, the J call TRBJ1-1, with D perhaps TRBD1 (6 bases). Trimming cost V 8 bases and J 5 bases, with 33 bases left between them. Germline lookup yields CDR1 MDHEN and CDR2 SYDVKM. The length of the CDR3 is 19 residues.